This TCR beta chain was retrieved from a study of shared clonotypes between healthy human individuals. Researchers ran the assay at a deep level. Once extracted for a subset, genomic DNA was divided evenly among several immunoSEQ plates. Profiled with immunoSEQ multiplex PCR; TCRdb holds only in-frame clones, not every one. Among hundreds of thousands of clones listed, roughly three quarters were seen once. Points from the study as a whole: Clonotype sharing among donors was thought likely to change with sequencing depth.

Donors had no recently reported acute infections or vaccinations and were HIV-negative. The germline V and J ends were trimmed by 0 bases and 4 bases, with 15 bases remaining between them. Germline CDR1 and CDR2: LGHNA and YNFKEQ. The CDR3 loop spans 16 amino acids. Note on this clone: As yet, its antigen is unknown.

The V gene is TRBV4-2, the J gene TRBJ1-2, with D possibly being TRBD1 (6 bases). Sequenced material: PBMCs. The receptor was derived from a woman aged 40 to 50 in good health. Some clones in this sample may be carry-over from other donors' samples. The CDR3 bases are TGTGCCAGCAGCCAAGAGGCACAGGGAGATGCCTATGGCTACACCTTC. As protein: CASSQEAQGDAYGYTF.